This is a list of T cell receptor beta chains from one sample in a study of blood T cell repertoires in COVID-19. Method: immunoSEQ multiplex PCR; TCRdb's copy keeps in-frame clones and lacks some. The table shows about 61,000 clones, with around 77% occurring only once. Sequenced input: peripheral blood. The receptors shown here come from a man older than 75 with active or convalescent COVID-19. Both conserved end residues are part of each CDR3. The D gene is left open where the match is weak. A clone size is listed for some rows: how often the clone was seen (once, few, many), or a class if it is expanded.

v_call	d_call	j_call	clone_size	cdr3_aa	cdr3_nt
TRBV5-6	TRBD1	TRBJ1-2	-	CASSRTGAGDYGYTF	TGTGCCAGCAGCCGAACAGGGGCTGGTGACTATGGCTACACCTTC
TRBV11-3	-	TRBJ2-5	-	CASSLVGEGETQYF	TGTGCCAGCAGCCTGGTAGGAGAGGGAGAGACCCAGTACTTC
TRBV19	-	TRBJ2-5	few	CASSIDNRVMWETQYF	TGTGCCAGTAGTATAGATAACAGGGTTATGTGGGAGACCCAGTACTTC
TRBV27	TRBD2	TRBJ2-5	-	CASRIAGVTFETQYF	TGTGCCAGCAGGATAGCGGGAGTAACCTTCGAGACCCAGTACTTC
TRBV5-5	-	TRBJ1-1	-	CASSPDWANTEAFF	TGTGCCAGCAGCCCTGATTGGGCTAACACTGAAGCTTTCTTT
TRBV6-5	-	TRBJ1-2	-	CASSYSVDRSYGYTF	TGTGCCAGCAGTTACAGTGTGGACAGAAGCTATGGCTACACCTTC
TRBV6-5	TRBD2	TRBJ2-7	-	CASSREGLAPYEQYF	TGTGCCAGCAGCCGAGAAGGACTAGCTCCCTACGAGCAGTACTTC
TRBV10-1	TRBD1	TRBJ1-2	-	CASTRSTGGAARLTF	TGCGCCAGCACTCGAAGTACAGGGGGCGCGGCCCGATTAACCTTC
TRBV7-3	-	TRBJ1-1	-	CASSNRDTDEAFF	TGTGCCAGCAGCAACCGGGACACGGATGAAGCTTTCTTT
TRBV5-1	TRBD2	TRBJ2-3	once	CASSVGAAAGGEDTQYF	TGCGCCAGCAGCGTGGGAGCAGCAGCGGGAGGGGAAGATACGCAGTATTTT
TRBV3-1/TRBV3-2	TRBD2	TRBJ2-1	-	CASSQGPSGNYNEQFF	TGTGCCAGCAGCCAAGGGCCTAGCGGTAATTACAATGAGCAGTTCTTC
TRBV5-4	TRBD1	TRBJ2-5	-	CASSPVLGQGREETQYF	TGTGCCAGCAGCCCGGTCCTGGGACAGGGTAGGGAAGAGACCCAGTACTTC
TRBV11-3	-	TRBJ1-3	few	CASAIYSGNTIYF	TGTGCCAGTGCCATCTATTCTGGAAACACCATATATTTT
TRBV15	-	TRBJ1-6	-	CATSRTRMDSPLHF	TGTGCCACCAGCCGAACTAGGATGGATTCACCCCTCCACTTT
TRBV19	TRBD1	TRBJ1-3	-	CASDRQGARKGNTIYF	TGTGCCAGTGACAGACAGGGGGCGCGAAAGGGAAACACCATATATTTT
TRBV4-2	TRBD2	TRBJ2-7	few	CASSQEGSSGGPYEQYF	TGTGCCAGCAGCCAAGAAGGCTCCAGCGGGGGCCCCTACGAGCAGTACTTC
TRBV12-3/TRBV12-4	-	TRBJ2-7	once	CASSLGESGEQYF	TGTGCCAGCAGTTTAGGAGAAAGCGGTGAGCAGTACTTC
TRBV19	TRBD1	TRBJ2-3	-	CASSRDRASTDTQYF	TGTGCCAGTAGCCGGGACAGGGCTAGCACAGATACGCAGTATTTT
TRBV30	TRBD2	TRBJ2-4	-	CARTRLAGGNIQYF	TGTGCCCGAACCAGACTAGCGGGAGGGAACATTCAGTACTTC
TRBV12-3/TRBV12-4	-	TRBJ2-7	-	CACQVAYEQYF	TGTGCTTGTCAGGTGGCCTACGAGCAGTACTTC
TRBV19	-	TRBJ1-5	-	CASSTQEGWNQPQHF	TGTGCCAGTAGTACTCAGGAGGGGTGGAATCAGCCCCAGCATTTT
TRBV28	TRBD1	TRBJ1-2	-	CASRGADRVLADGYTF	TGTGCCAGCAGGGGGGCGGACAGGGTTTTAGCGGATGGCTACACCTTC
TRBV9	-	TRBJ1-2	-	CASSVGQTANYGYTF	TGTGCCAGCAGCGTAGGACAGACAGCTAACTATGGCTACACCTTC
TRBV18	-	TRBJ2-7	-	CASSGLYRDTSYEQYF	TGTGCCAGCTCAGGTCTATATCGGGACACCTCCTACGAGCAGTACTTC
TRBV19	-	TRBJ1-3	-	CASSIGLTSGNTIYF	TGTGCCAGTAGTATTGGACTGACCTCTGGAAACACCATATATTTT
TRBV9	-	TRBJ1-1	-	CASSPGVIRAEAFF	TGTGCCAGCAGCCCGGGCGTAATCAGGGCTGAAGCTTTCTTT
TRBV19	TRBD1	TRBJ2-2	-	CASKRQGYTGELFF	TGTGCCAGTAAAAGACAGGGTTACACCGGGGAGCTGTTTTTT
TRBV29-1	-	TRBJ1-1	-	CSVEGTGTEAFF	TGCAGCGTTGAAGGGACGGGAACTGAAGCTTTCTTT
TRBV7-6	-	TRBJ1-1	-	CASSPWQGNTEAFF	TGTGCCAGCAGCCCCTGGCAGGGAAACACTGAAGCTTTCTTT
TRBV18	-	TRBJ2-2	-	CASSIRPDKNTGELFF	TGTGCCAGCTCAATTAGACCGGACAAGAACACCGGGGAGCTGTTTTTT
TRBV7-2	TRBD1	TRBJ1-5	few	CASSLGQGAFSNQPQHF	TGTGCCAGCAGCTTGGGACAGGGGGCTTTTAGCAATCAGCCCCAGCATTTT
TRBV2	-	TRBJ2-7	few	CASNWGQGREQYF	TGTGCCAGCAACTGGGGGCAGGGCCGAGAGCAGTACTTC
TRBV30	TRBD2	TRBJ2-7	-	CACSAGGGGYEQYF	TGTGCCTGCTCCGCTGGGGGGGGTGGGTACGAGCAGTACTTC
TRBV11-3	TRBD2	TRBJ2-1	-	CASSLDGRLAGEQFF	TGTGCCAGCAGCTTAGACGGGAGACTAGCGGGAGAGCAGTTCTTC
TRBV2	-	TRBJ2-5	-	CASSVRETQYF	TGTGCCAGCAGTGTGCGAGAGACCCAGTACTTC
TRBV29-1	TRBD1	TRBJ1-1	-	CSVEAFDRGGAFF	TGCAGCGTTGAAGCCTTCGACAGGGGGGGTGCTTTCTTT
TRBV12-3/TRBV12-4	-	TRBJ2-2	-	CACRVSAGELFF	TGTGCCTGCCGCGTCTCCGCCGGGGAGCTGTTTTTT
TRBV29-1	TRBD1	TRBJ2-6	-	CSVGDRVSGANVLTF	TGCAGCGTTGGGGACAGGGTATCTGGGGCCAACGTCCTGACTTTC
TRBV19	-	TRBJ1-5	-	CASSYPPRDSGDQPQHF	TGTGCCAGTAGTTATCCACCTAGGGACTCGGGCGATCAGCCCCAGCATTTT
TRBV28	TRBD2	TRBJ2-7	-	CASSWASGDEQYF	TGTGCCAGCAGTTGGGCTAGCGGGGACGAGCAGTACTTC
TRBV4-2	TRBD1	TRBJ1-2	-	CASSQSGTGVFGYTF	TGTGCCAGCAGCCAATCCGGGACAGGTGTCTTCGGCTACACCTTC
TRBV21-1	-	TRBJ2-3	-	CASSTGQEVLTDTQYF	TGTGCCAGCAGCACGGGACAGGAGGTGTTGACAGATACGCAGTATTTT
TRBV2	TRBD2	TRBJ2-7	-	CASRSGAGAGEQYF	TGTGCCTCCCGATCGGGAGCGGGAGCGGGGGAGCAGTACTTC
TRBV28	-	TRBJ2-7	-	CASSLSRAYEQYF	TGTGCCAGCAGTTTAAGCAGGGCCTACGAGCAGTACTTC
TRBV27	-	TRBJ1-6	few	CASRSGLGAWSPLHF	TGTGCCAGCAGGTCGGGATTGGGGGCATGGTCACCCCTCCACTTT
TRBV14	TRBD1	TRBJ2-1	-	CASSTRQGVLPVF	TGTGCCAGCAGCACACGACAGGGGGTCCTCCCTGTCTTC
TRBV5-4	-	TRBJ2-5	-	CASSLESPTQETQYF	TGTGCCAGCAGCTTGGAGTCTCCAACTCAAGAGACCCAGTACTTC
TRBV6-5	TRBD1	TRBJ2-7	few	CASSYGTGGWEQYF	TGTGCCAGCAGTTACGGGACAGGGGGCTGGGAGCAGTACTTC
TRBV6-5	-	TRBJ2-7	once	CASSYTGGSRYEQYF	TGTGCCAGCAGTTACACCGGCGGCTCACGCTACGAGCAGTACTTC
TRBV18	TRBD2	TRBJ2-3	-	CASSQGLAGPDTQYF	TGTGCCAGCTCTCAAGGACTAGCGGGGCCGGATACGCAGTATTTT
TRBV6-5	-	TRBJ1-2	few	CASSYGGARDYGYTF	TGTGCCAGCAGTTACGGGGGGGCCAGAGACTATGGCTACACCTTC
TRBV5-1	-	TRBJ1-1	-	CASSSIGGNTEAFF	TGCGCCAGCAGCTCGATTGGCGGGAACACTGAAGCTTTCTTT
TRBV12-3/TRBV12-4	-	TRBJ1-2	many	CASSYTPNYGYTF	TGTGCCAGCAGTTACACACCTAACTATGGCTACACCTTC
TRBV27	TRBD2	TRBJ2-2	-	CASSLGSGRGGELFF	TGTGCCAGCAGTTTAGGTAGCGGGAGAGGCGGGGAGCTGTTTTTT